A selection of T cell receptor beta chains follows, all from one sample in a study. TCRdb called the 5' RACE reads again in MiXCR, with one record for every CDR3 protein. The sample lists about 43,000 distinct CDR3 sequences; around 23% were seen once. Sequenced input: Tregs sorted from a lymph node. These receptors were taken from a female donor with breast cancer. Both conserved end residues are trimmed from each CDR3. Each record gives: V gene, J gene, CDR3 protein.

V gene: TRBV4-1
J gene: TRBJ2-1
CDR3 protein: ASSRTSGSYNEQF

V gene: TRBV12-3/TRBV12-4
J gene: TRBJ2-7
CDR3 protein: ASSFGRGTYEQY

V gene: TRBV3-1
J gene: TRBJ2-1
CDR3 protein: ASSQDADDFRTDEQF

V gene: TRBV12-3/TRBV12-4
J gene: TRBJ2-7
CDR3 protein: ASRSRGLSYEQY

V gene: TRBV6-6
J gene: TRBJ1-2
CDR3 protein: ASRSGQLYGYT

V gene: TRBV3-1
J gene: TRBJ1-1
CDR3 protein: ASSRSPGTGGPNTEAF

V gene: TRBV6-2/TRBV6-3
J gene: TRBJ1-2
CDR3 protein: ASSYMGSNYGYT

V gene: TRBV27
J gene: TRBJ1-2
CDR3 protein: ASSLRGVGYT

V gene: TRBV20-1
J gene: TRBJ1-2
CDR3 protein: SALRFPYGYT

V gene: TRBV25-1
J gene: TRBJ2-7
CDR3 protein: ASSFEGAAYEQY

V gene: TRBV5-1
J gene: TRBJ2-1
CDR3 protein: ASSGGLVYNEQF

V gene: TRBV28
J gene: TRBJ1-1
CDR3 protein: ASRDKEEAF

V gene: TRBV5-1
J gene: TRBJ2-7
CDR3 protein: ASSLISAGEYPNEQY

V gene: TRBV4-1
J gene: TRBJ2-4
CDR3 protein: ASSQEKNVVAKNIQY

V gene: TRBV20-1
J gene: TRBJ2-5
CDR3 protein: SASNTLSKTETQY

V gene: TRBV5-5
J gene: TRBJ2-7
CDR3 protein: ASSPTGHLYEQY

V gene: TRBV9
J gene: TRBJ2-1
CDR3 protein: ASSLQGAHNEQF

V gene: TRBV27
J gene: TRBJ2-1
CDR3 protein: ASGLVGSSSYNEQF

V gene: TRBV11-3
J gene: TRBJ2-5
CDR3 protein: ASSFRPQETQY

V gene: TRBV20-1
J gene: TRBJ2-1
CDR3 protein: SASPGGSEQF

V gene: TRBV6-2/TRBV6-3
J gene: TRBJ2-1
CDR3 protein: ASSYTSYNEQF

V gene: TRBV11-2
J gene: TRBJ2-7
CDR3 protein: ASRPFALAASYEQY

V gene: TRBV3-1
J gene: TRBJ2-1
CDR3 protein: ASSLVASSYNEQF

V gene: TRBV6-5
J gene: TRBJ1-1
CDR3 protein: ASSTPSNPLNTEAF

V gene: TRBV14
J gene: TRBJ1-2
CDR3 protein: ASSQTGILGYT

V gene: TRBV7-7
J gene: TRBJ2-1
CDR3 protein: ASSLIAGKSSYNEQF

V gene: TRBV5-6
J gene: TRBJ2-7
CDR3 protein: ASSRLLDGYEQY

V gene: TRBV7-8
J gene: TRBJ2-3
CDR3 protein: ASSYPSGTTDTQY

V gene: TRBV4-1
J gene: TRBJ1-5
CDR3 protein: ASSPRTGRNQPQH

V gene: TRBV9
J gene: TRBJ2-3
CDR3 protein: ASSPQGGIADTQY

V gene: TRBV4-2
J gene: TRBJ1-1
CDR3 protein: ASSQVGDGAF

V gene: TRBV27
J gene: TRBJ1-4
CDR3 protein: ASSFRGTNEKLF

V gene: TRBV21-1
J gene: TRBJ1-5
CDR3 protein: ASSKVGRFNQPQH